This T cell receptor (beta chain) originates from a study of human T cells and chemical hapten exposure. Overall study: During the roughly 26-week study period, patients had diphenylcyclopropenone applied to the scalp every week. Patch testing placed 0.01% DPC on the upper back, with readings at 6 days.

MiXCR was run by TCRdb on the RACE reads, yielding one entry per CDR3 protein. This table has around 380,000 distinct CDR3 sequences, roughly 6% appearing once. Described time point: pre-sensitization, week 0. The treatment here: therapeutic diphenylcyclopropenone sensitization with weekly scalp DPC. The germline CDR1 and CDR2 sequences are SGHNT and YYREEE (reference sequence). V gave up 0 bases and J gave up 1 base, with 4 bases separating them. The CDR3 length is 14 residues. This TCR derives from a woman younger than 30 with alopecia areata. Some clones in this sample may be carry-over from other donors' samples. V and J are TRBV5-4 and TRBJ2-2; the D is unclear. The source material was whole blood, sampled in connection with sensitization to the hapten diphenylcyclopropenone (DPC). The CDR3 reads CASSLERNTGELFF. CDR3 in DNA: TGTGCCAGCAGCTTGGAGCGGAACACCGGGGAGCTGTTTTTT.